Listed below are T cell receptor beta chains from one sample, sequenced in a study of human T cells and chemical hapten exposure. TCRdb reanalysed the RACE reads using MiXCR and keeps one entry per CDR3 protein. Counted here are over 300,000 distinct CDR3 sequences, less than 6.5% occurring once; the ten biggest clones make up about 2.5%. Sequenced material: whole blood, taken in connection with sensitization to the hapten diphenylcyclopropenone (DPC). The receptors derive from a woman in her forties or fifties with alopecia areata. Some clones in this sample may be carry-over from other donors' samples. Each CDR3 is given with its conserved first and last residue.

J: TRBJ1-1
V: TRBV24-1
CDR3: CATNTGTVNTEAFF

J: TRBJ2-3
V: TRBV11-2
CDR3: CASSFLTGGGGTDTQYF

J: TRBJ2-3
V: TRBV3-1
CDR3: CASSQQSGRVTDTQYF

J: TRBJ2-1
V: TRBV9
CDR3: CASSRGASGGSEQFF

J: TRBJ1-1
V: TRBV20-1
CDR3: CSASDRPGTEAFF

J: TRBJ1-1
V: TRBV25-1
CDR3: CASSRGQGEAFF

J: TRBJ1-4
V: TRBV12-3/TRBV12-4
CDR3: CASSLNGVLNEKLFF

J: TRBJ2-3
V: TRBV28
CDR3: CASGSSVSTDTQYF

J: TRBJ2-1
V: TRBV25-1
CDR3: CASSEFHNEQFF

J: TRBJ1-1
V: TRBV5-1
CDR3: CASSLAGDMNTEAFF

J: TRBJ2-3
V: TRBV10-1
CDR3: CASSYTTDTQYF

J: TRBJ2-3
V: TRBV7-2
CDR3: CASTSFPNTQYF

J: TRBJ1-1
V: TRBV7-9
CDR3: CASSIGGEYTEAFF

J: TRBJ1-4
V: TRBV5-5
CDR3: CASSLYGQDKLFF

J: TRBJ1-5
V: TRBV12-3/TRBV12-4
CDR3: CASSFLQGLNQPQHF

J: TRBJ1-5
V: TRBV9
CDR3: CASSAYEESKPQHF

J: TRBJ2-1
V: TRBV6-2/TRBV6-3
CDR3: CASSSDTSGGANEQFF

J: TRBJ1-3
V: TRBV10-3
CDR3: CAIRSSTSLDTIYF

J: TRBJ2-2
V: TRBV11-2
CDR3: CASSPGGQPGELFF

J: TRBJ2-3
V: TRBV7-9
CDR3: CASDELTDTQYF

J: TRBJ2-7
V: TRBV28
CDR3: CASTRLTRTEQYF

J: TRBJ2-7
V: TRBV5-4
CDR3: CASSLGARDEQYF

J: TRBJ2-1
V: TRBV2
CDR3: CASIPAPSDYNEQFF

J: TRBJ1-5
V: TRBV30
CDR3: CAWSGPQTGFNQPQHF

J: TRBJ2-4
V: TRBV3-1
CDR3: CASSQDRNIQYF

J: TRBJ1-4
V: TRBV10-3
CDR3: CAISRSDATNEKLFF

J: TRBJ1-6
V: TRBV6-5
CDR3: CASSYWGGSPLHF

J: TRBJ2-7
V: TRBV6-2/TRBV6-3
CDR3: CATTVSGEQYF

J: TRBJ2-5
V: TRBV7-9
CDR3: CASSSRGQETQYF

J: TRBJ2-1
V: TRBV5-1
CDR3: CASSLGGFSYNEQFF

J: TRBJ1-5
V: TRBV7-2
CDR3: CASSLKSSNQPQHF